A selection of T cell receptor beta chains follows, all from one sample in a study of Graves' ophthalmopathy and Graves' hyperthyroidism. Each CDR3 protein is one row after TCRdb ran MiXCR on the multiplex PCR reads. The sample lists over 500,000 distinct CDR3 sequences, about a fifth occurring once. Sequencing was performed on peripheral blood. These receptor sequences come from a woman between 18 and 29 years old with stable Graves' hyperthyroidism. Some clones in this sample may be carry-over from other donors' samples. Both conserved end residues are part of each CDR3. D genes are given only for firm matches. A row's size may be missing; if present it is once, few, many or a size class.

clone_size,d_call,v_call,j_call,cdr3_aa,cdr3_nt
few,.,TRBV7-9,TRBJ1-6,CASSSEQTNSPLHF,TGTGCCAGCAGCTCGGAACAGACGAATTCACCCCTCCACTTT
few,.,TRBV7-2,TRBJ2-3,CASSSQRDTQYF,TGTGCCAGCAGCTCACAGAGGGATACGCAGTATTTT
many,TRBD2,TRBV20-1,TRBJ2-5,CSAQRGNSGETQYF,TGCAGTGCTCAGCGGGGTAATAGCGGAGAGACCCAGTACTTC
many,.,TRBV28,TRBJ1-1,CASSPLGESRSDTEAFF,TGTGCCAGCAGTCCTCTTGGGGAGAGCAGATCCGACACTGAAGCTTTCTTT
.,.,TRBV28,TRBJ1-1,CASVTRTGLNTEAFF,TGTGCCAGCGTAACACGAACAGGTCTGAACACTGAAGCTTTCTTT
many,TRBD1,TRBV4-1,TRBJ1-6,CASSRTGTDYNSPLHF,TGCGCCAGCAGCCGAACCGGGACAGACTATAATTCACCCCTCCACTTT
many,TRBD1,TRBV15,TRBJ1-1,CATSRGGQGGTEAFF,TGTGCCACCAGCAGAGGAGGACAGGGTGGCACTGAAGCTTTCTTT
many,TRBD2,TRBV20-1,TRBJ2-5,CSASPTSVKTQYF,TGCAGTGCCTCCCCGACTAGCGTGAAGACCCAGTACTTC
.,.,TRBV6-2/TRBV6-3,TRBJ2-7,CASSRLSRIISSYEQYF,TGTGCCAGCAGTCGCCTTTCGAGGATTATAAGCTCCTACGAGCAGTACTTC
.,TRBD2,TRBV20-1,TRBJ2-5,CSASGGGAFETQYF,TGCAGTGCTAGCGGCGGGGGGGCCTTCGAGACCCAGTACTTC
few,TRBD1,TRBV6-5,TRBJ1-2,CASSWMPDREGYTF,TGTGCCAGCAGTTGGATGCCCGACAGGGAAGGCTACACCTTC
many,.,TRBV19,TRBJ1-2,CASSTLTVGGYTF,TGTGCCAGTAGTACGTTGACGGTAGGAGGCTACACCTTC
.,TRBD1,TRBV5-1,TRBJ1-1,CATGQGAPGGTEAFF,TGCGCCACGGGACAGGGGGCGCCGGGCGGCACTGAAGCTTTCTTT
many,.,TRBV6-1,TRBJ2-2,CASSETAGGATGELFF,TGTGCCAGCAGTGAAACGGCCGGGGGCGCCACCGGGGAGCTGTTTTTT
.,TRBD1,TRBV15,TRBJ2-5,CATSRDPGQGEETQYF,TGTGCCACCAGCAGAGACCCGGGACAGGGGGAAGAGACCCAGTACTTC
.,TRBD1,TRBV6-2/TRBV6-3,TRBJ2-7,CASSHPRDRAFFTYEQYF,TGTGCCAGCAGCCACCCTAGGGACAGGGCATTTTTCACTTACGAGCAGTACTTC
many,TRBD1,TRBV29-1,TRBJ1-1,CSVDLERDRGTNTEAFF,TGCAGCGTTGACCTCGAGCGGGACAGGGGCACGAACACTGAAGCTTTCTTT
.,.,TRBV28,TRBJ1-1,CASSLAGGFLDTEAFF,TGTGCCAGCAGTTTAGCGGGCGGGTTCCTGGACACTGAAGCTTTCTTT
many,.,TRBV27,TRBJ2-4,CASSPLTRENIQYF,TGTGCCAGCAGTCCTCTGACAAGGGAAAACATTCAGTACTTC
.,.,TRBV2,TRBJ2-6,CASSDRTGANVLTF,TGTGCCAGCAGTGACAGGACTGGGGCCAACGTCCTGACTTTC
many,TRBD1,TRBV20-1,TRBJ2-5,CSARGTGRQETQYF,TGCAGTGCTAGGGGGACAGGCCGACAAGAGACCCAGTACTTC
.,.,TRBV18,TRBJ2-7,CASSPFVPKKENEQYF,TGTGCCAGCTCACCCTTTGTCCCAAAAAAGGAAAACGAGCAGTACTTC
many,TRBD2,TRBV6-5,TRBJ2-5,CASSSPGTSARETQYF,TGTGCCAGCAGTTCCCCTGGGACTAGCGCCAGGGAGACCCAGTACTTC
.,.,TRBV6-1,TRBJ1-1,CASRTSWTATYTEACF,TGTGCCAGCCGTACCTCCTGGACAGCTACGTACACTGAAGCTTGCTTT
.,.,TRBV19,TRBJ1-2,CATQPQGWANYGYTF,TGTGCCACCCAGCCCCAGGGGTGGGCTAACTATGGCTACACCTTC
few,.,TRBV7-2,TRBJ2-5,CASSLYGGGETQYF,TGTGCCAGCAGCTTATACGGAGGGGGAGAGACCCAGTACTTC
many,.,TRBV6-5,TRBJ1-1,CASSYEGSNTEAFF,TGTGCCAGCAGTTACGAGGGTTCAAACACTGAAGCTTTCTTT
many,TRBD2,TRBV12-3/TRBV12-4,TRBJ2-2,CASSPGLAGVATGELFF,TGTGCCAGCAGCCCGGGACTAGCGGGAGTTGCCACCGGGGAGCTGTTTTTT
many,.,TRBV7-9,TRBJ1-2,CASSSGLRTVGGYTF,TGTGCCAGCAGCTCCGGCCTTCGGACCGTCGGGGGCTACACCTTC
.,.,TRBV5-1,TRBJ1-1,CASSPMGGGQNTEAFF,TGCGCCAGCAGCCCGATGGGCGGAGGGCAGAACACTGAAGCTTTCTTT
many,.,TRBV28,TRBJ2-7,CASGVGYEQYF,TGTGCCAGCGGGGTAGGCTACGAGCAGTACTTC
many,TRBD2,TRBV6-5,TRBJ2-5,CASSLAGGRETQYF,TGTGCCAGCAGTTTAGCGGGGGGGCGGGAGACCCAGTACTTC
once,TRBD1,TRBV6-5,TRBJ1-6,CASSYSRAGGPPLHF,TGTGCCAGCAGTTACTCGAGGGCAGGGGGACCACCCCTCCACTTT
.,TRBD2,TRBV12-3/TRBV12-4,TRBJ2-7,CASSFQLAGVDEQHF,TGTGCCAGCAGTTTCCAGCTAGCGGGAGTCGACGAGCAGCACTTC
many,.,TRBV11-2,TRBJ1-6,CASSLTTGIVHF,TGTGCCAGCAGCTTAACTACAGGAATCGTCCACTTT
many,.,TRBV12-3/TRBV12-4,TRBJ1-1,CASSHSRNTEAFF,TGTGCCAGCAGTCATAGCAGGAACACTGAAGCTTTCTTT
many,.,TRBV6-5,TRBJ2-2,CASSLYAAANTGELFF,TGTGCCAGCAGTTTGTATGCAGCCGCGAACACCGGGGAGCTGTTTTTT
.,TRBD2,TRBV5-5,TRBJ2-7,CASSSSTGLAAYEQYF,TGTGCCAGCAGCTCATCAACGGGACTAGCGGCCTACGAGCAGTACTTC
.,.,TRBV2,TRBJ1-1,CASGRRQASTEAFF,TGTGCCAGCGGGAGGAGGCAGGCAAGTACTGAAGCTTTCTTT
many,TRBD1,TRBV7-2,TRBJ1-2,CASSLSGTGSYGYTF,TGTGCCAGCAGCTTATCCGGGACAGGGAGTTATGGCTACACCTTC
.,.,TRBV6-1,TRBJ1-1,CASRPQGYDTEAFF,TGTGCCAGCAGGCCCCAGGGGTATGACACTGAAGCTTTCTTT
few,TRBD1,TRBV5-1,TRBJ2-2,CASSSRTGQGELFF,TGCGCCAGCAGCTCGAGGACAGGGCAAGGGGAGCTGTTTTTT
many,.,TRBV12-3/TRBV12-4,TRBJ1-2,CASGFGLGGYTF,TGTGCCAGCGGGTTTGGGCTCGGTGGCTACACCTTC
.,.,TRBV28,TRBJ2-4,CASSFRAQELQYF,TGTGCCAGCAGTTTTAGGGCTCAGGAACTTCAGTACTTC
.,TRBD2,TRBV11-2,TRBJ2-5,CASSLDVSGATEETQYF,TGTGCCAGCAGCTTAGATGTTAGCGGGGCCACAGAAGAGACCCAGTACTTC
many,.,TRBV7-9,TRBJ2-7,CASSSHRDGSYEQYF,TGTGCCAGCAGCTCTCACCGGGACGGGTCCTACGAGCAGTACTTC
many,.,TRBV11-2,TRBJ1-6,CASSLDSPLHF,TGTGCCAGCAGCTTAGATTCACCCCTCCACTTT
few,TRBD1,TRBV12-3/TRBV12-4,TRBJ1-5,CASSVNRGDQPQHF,TGTGCCAGCAGTGTCAACAGGGGGGATCAGCCCCAGCATTTT
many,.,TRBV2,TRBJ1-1,CASKVGTRNTEAFF,TGTGCCAGCAAAGTGGGGACAAGGAACACTGAAGCTTTCTTT
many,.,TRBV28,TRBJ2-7,CASRRGGPSYEQYF,TGTGCCAGCAGGAGGGGCGGCCCATCCTACGAGCAGTACTTC
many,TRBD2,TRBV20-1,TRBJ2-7,CSARRASGNYEQYF,TGCAGTGCTAGAAGGGCTAGCGGGAACTACGAGCAGTACTTC
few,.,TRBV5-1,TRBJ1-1,CASGRHELNTEAFF,TGCGCCAGCGGCCGACACGAGCTGAACACTGAAGCTTTCTTT
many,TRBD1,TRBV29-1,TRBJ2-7,CSVRAGTDSYEQYF,TGCAGCGTCCGAGCCGGGACAGACTCCTACGAGCAGTACTTC
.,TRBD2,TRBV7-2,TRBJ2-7,CASSTTSGDSYEQYF,TGTGCCAGCAGCACGACTAGCGGGGACTCCTACGAGCAGTACTTC
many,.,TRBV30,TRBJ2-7,CAWSVIDPYEQYF,TGTGCCTGGAGTGTAATCGATCCCTACGAGCAGTACTTC
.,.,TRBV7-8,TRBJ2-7,CASSFGAGLLSYEQYF,TGTGCCAGCAGCTTCGGTGCTGGACTACTCTCCTACGAGCAGTACTTC
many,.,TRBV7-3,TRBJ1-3,CASSPIPGNTIYF,TGTGCCAGCAGCCCAATCCCGGGGAACACCATATATTTT
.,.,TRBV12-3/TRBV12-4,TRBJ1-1,CASRHDNTEAFF,TGTGCCAGCAGACACGACAACACTGAAGCTTTCTTT
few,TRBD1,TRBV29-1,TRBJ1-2,CSVNRGNYGYTF,TGCAGCGTTAACAGGGGGAACTATGGCTACACCTTC